Below are 13 T cell receptor beta chains sequenced from a single sample in a study of tumor-infiltrating lymphocytes in primary liver carcinoma. Constant-region priming of approximately 500 ng total RNA yielded TCR beta cDNA. Libraries of TCR beta came from three nested multiplex PCR rounds with slightly modified ARM-PCR. Use of TRBV1-TRBV30 forward primers with a C-beta reverse primer characterized the first two PCR rounds, which lasted nine to eleven cycles each. TCRdb ran MiXCR on the multiplex PCR reads and lists one entry per CDR3 protein. The sample lists tens of thousands of distinct CDR3 sequences, about three quarters occurring once. It was from 20-30 mg of unsorted bulk tissue that RNA and DNA were co-extracted. Material for sequencing was liver tumor tissue from sampling region 4. The subset is: tumor region T4, right-lateral pole. These receptors all stem from a man aged 35 to 55 with primary liver carcinoma and hepatitis B virus infection.

The chain links TRBV6-4 to TRBJ2-7; 9 bases map to TRBD1. CDR3 length equals 16 residues. The germline V gene has CDR1 MRHNA and CDR2 SNTAGT. Losses at the gene ends were 0 bases for V and 7 bases for J; bases not matched to a gene: 10. The CDR3 sequence is CASSDSTGQGAGEQYF. Here the CDR3 DNA reads TGTGCCAGCAGTGACTCGACGGGACAGGGAGCAGGGGAGCAGTACTTC.

The chain employs TRBV2 and TRBJ2-1; weak D call: TRBD2 (5 bases). In germline, CDR1 is SNHLY, CDR2 FYNNEI. The CDR3 sequence is 14 residues long. The V gene lost 7 bases and the J gene lost 9 bases, with 19 bases spanning the gap. Written as DNA, the CDR3 is TGTGCCAGCAATGAGAGTCGGGGATGGAGTGAGCAGTTCTTC. It yields the protein CASNESRGWSEQFF.

As to this clonotype: A much larger clone sits a single nucleotide away, making a read error possible. The J gene is TRBJ2-1, the V gene TRBV29-1; D gene uncertain. V dropped 8 bases and J dropped 2 bases, with 16 bases sitting between them. Per the germline V gene, CDR1 is SQVTM and CDR2 is ANQGSEA. The CDR3 covers 14 residues. This CDR3 is CSIALGETYNEQFF. CDR3 nucleotides: TGCAGCATTGCCCTCGGTGAAACCTACAATGAGCAGTTCTTC.

Points on this clonotype: A junction boundary mismatches the germline segment, possibly from a read error. This CDR3 is CASGYPELSTEALF. CDR3 sequence (DNA): TGTGCCAGCGGTTACCCAGAGCTGAGCACTGAAGCTCTCTTT. This rearrangement joins TRBV6-2 or TRBV6-3 to TRBJ1-1; D is ambiguous. CDR3 length: 14 residues. Germline V gene lookup returns CDR1 MNHEY and CDR2 SVGEGT.

Note on this clonotype: One end of the junction is discordant with germline, which a read error may explain. In DNA, the CDR3 is TGTGCCAGCACCCCCCAGCGGGAGGAATTGGGTGAGCAGTTATTC. It encodes CASTPQREELGEQLF. This chain connects TRBV11-2 to TRBJ2-1; 9 nucleotides align to TRBD2. Per the germline V gene, CDR1 is SGHAT and CDR2 is FQNNGV. This CDR3 is built from 15 residues.

At least ten counts were recorded for this clonotype. The germline gene is not matched at one end of the junction; a read error may be the cause. CDR3 bases: TGTGCCAGCAGTCAAGATTTCAATGGGAGACCTTTCTTT. Translation: CASSQDFNGRPFF. The J gene is TRBJ1-1, the V gene TRBV4-2, with D hard to call. CDR3 length: 13 residues. Germline assignment: CDR1 LGHNA and CDR2 YNFKEQ.

Turning to this clonotype: A much larger clone lies one base from this, so it may be a read error. The V and J genes are TRBV12-3 or TRBV12-4 and TRBJ1-2; 11 nucleotides line up with TRBD1. CDR3 size: 13 residues. Trimming cost V 4 bases and J 10 bases; bases outside gene matches: 5. The CDR3 DNA reads TGTGCCAGCAGTTCCTGGGACAGGGGGTACTACACCTTC. Translation gives CASSSWDRGYYTF.

For this clonotype: A junction boundary mismatches the germline segment, possibly from a read error. The chain has TRBV11-2 and TRBJ2-3; 9 positions agree with TRBD2. From germline, CDR1 is SGHAT and CDR2 FQNNGV. The CDR3 sequence is 16 residues long. CDR3: CASSPLTSGITDTQYF. CDR3 nucleotide sequence: TGTGCAAGCAGTCCCCTGACTAGCGGCATCACAGATACGCAATATTTT.

V and J are TRBV6-5 and TRBJ1-3; 7 bases agree with TRBD1. The junction had 12 bases not matched to a gene; V was cut back by 5 bases and J by 5 bases. From germline, CDR1 is MNHEY and CDR2 SVGAGI. This CDR3 contains 16 residues. The CDR3 loop is CASSPVAGGSRNTIYF. The CDR3 nucleotides read TGTGCCAGCAGTCCCGTGGCAGGGGGAAGTAGAAACACCATATATTTT.

Concerning this clonotype: An end of the junction does not agree with germline; a read error may underlie this. The V gene is TRBV11-2, the J gene TRBJ2-3; D is uncertain. Germline CDR1 and CDR2: SGHAT and FQNNGV. This CDR3 is 15 amino acids long. The CDR3 spells CASSMLLGRPDMQYF. For the CDR3, the DNA is TGTGCCAGCAGCATGCTACTGGGTCGACCAGATATGCAGTATTTT.

The chain uses TRBV10-2 and TRBJ2-7; D ambiguous. CDR1 and CDR2 from the germline V gene are WSHSY and SAAADI. This CDR3 spans 13 amino acids. The V end lost 3 bases, the J end lost 4 bases, and 10 bases lay between the germline ends. As DNA, the CDR3 is TGCGCCAGCAGTGATGGCAGGAAATACGAGCAGTACTTC. It is translated as CASSDGRKYEQYF.

A note on this clonotype: One junction end does not reproduce the germline sequence, and a read error may be involved. The V call is TRBV5-1, the J call TRBJ2-2; the D call may be TRBD1 or TRBD2 (5 bases each). This CDR3 contains 16 residues. The germline CDR1 and CDR2 sequences are SGHRS and YFSETQ. CDR3 loop: CASSLHHRTNTWELFF. In DNA, the CDR3 is TGCGCCAGCAGCTTGCATCACAGGACGAACACCTGGGAGTTGTTTTTT.

Turning to this clonotype: A much larger clone sits a single nucleotide away, making a read error possible. This rearrangement joins TRBV24-1 to TRBJ2-3, with D perhaps TRBD1 (6 bases). CDR1 and CDR2 from the germline V gene are KGHDR and SFDVKD. This CDR3 spans 13 amino acids. V was cut by 8 bases and J by 0 bases, with 8 bases left in between. Written as DNA, the CDR3 is TGTGCCACCAAGGACAGTAGCACAGATACGCAGTATTTT. Translating gives CATKDSSTDTQYF.